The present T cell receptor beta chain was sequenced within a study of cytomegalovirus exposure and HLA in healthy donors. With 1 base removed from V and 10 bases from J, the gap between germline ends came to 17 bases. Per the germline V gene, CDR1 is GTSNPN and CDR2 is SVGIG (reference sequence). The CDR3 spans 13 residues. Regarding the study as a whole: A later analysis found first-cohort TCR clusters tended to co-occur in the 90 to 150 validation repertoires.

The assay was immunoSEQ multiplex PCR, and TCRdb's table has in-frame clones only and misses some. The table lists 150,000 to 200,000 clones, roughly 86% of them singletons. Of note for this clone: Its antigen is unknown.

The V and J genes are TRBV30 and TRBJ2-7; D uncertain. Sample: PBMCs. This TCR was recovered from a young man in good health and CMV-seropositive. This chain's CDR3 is CAWSELPLSYQYF. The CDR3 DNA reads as TGTGCCTGGAGTGAACTTCCCCTTAGTTATCAGTACTTC.